This T cell receptor beta chain was recovered during a study of CD4 T cells in relation to SARS-CoV-2 and coronaviruses. Method: immunoSEQ multiplex PCR; TCRdb's copy keeps in-frame clones and lacks some. The sample contains about 41,000 clones, more than 65% of which appear only once. With respect to this clone: Its antigen is not identified.

Study conclusions and caveats: No donor gave both pre-pandemic and post-infection samples.

90,000 to 100,000 naive or memory CD4+ cells were cultured with CEF peptides for about 10 days. The TCR sequence derives from an adult with COVID-19. The sample taken for sequencing was naive CD4+ T cells from PBMCs, cultured in vitro. As for subset: naive CD4+ T cells isolated by negative enrichment.

The CDR3 DNA sequence: TGTGCCAGCAGCCCCCGACTAGCGGGAGGGCCCAATGAGCAGTTCTTC. This sequence encodes CASSPRLAGGPNEQFF. This chain links TRBV3-1 (or the pseudogene TRBV3-2) with TRBJ2-1; TRBD2 matches 14 bases. With V trimmed by 4 bases and J by 6 bases, 5 bases remained unmatched. Germline CDR1 and CDR2: LGHDT and YNNKEL (reference sequence). The CDR3 is 16 amino acids.